The T cell receptor beta chain described here comes from a study of CD8 T cells in Susac syndrome. When the RNA was reverse transcribed, random hexamers were used with an input of about 0.5 to 1 ug. Across 54 Vbeta and 13 Jbeta, TCR beta CDR3 was amplified with immunoSEQ multiplex PCR. A single record per CDR3 protein comes from TCRdb applying MiXCR to the immunoSEQ multiplex PCR reads. The sample contains 250,000 to 300,000 distinct CDR3 sequences, approximately 91% of which appear only once. The CDR3 extends over 15 amino acids. CDR1 and CDR2 (germline): SEHNR, FQNEAQ (reference sequence). The V segment lost 0 bases and the J segment 10 bases; nucleotides outside the gene matches: 9. TCR beta sequencing covered blood CD8+ and CD4+ T cells. Included as multiple sclerosis controls were treatment-naive patients who had stable or active relapsing-remitting disease.

This TCR was sampled from a human donor with multiple sclerosis. Sequencing was carried out using CD8+ T cells from PBMCs. The chain combines TRBV7-9 with TRBJ2-1; 7 bases agree with TRBD1. In DNA form, the CDR3 reads TGTGCCAGCAGCTTAGCGGCGACAGGGCATCGCGAGCAGTTCTTC. Its translation is CASSLAATGHREQFF.